Shown below are 22 T cell receptor beta chains from a single sample sequenced in a study of ipilimumab plus nivolumab after autologous stem cell transplantation (dated by TCRdb to the early 2020s). Library creation used the immunoSEQ multiplex PCR assay. The source is immuneACCESS, and TCRdb retained only in-frame sequences with V and J called. Part of the clones is not carried over; for the studies checked, unresolved V genes explain less than half of this, and the remainder is unexplained. The sample data list approximately 84,000 clones, and under 85% of these were observed just once. The ten largest make up under 2.5% of the sample. This specimen was PBMCs, taken in a trial of ipilimumab plus nivolumab as post-transplant consolidation. The receptor source for this set is a male donor with diffuse large B-cell lymphoma.

The chain couples TRBV5-6 to TRBJ1-2, with D unclear. This CDR3 is 13 amino acids long. Germline V gene sequence: CDR1 SGHDT, CDR2 YYEEEE. V was pared by 5 bases and J by 2 bases, with 10 bases between. CDR3 bases: TGTGCCAGCAGTTCCCAGGAGAACTATGGCTACACCTTC. This translates into CASSSQENYGYTF.

V is TRBV12-5 and J is TRBJ2-3; TRBD1 matches 11 bases. Germline values: CDR1 LGHNT, CDR2 FRNRAP. There are 17 residues in the CDR3. J was trimmed by 5 bases and V by 0 bases; bases with no gene match: 7. The CDR3: CASGLVLGQGARDTQYF. CDR3 in DNA: TGTGCTAGTGGTTTGGTACTTGGACAGGGGGCTCGAGATACGCAGTATTTT. The complete variable domain, with remaining parts taken from reference TRBV12-5 and TRBJ2-3, reads DARVTQTPRHKVTEMGQEVTMRCQPILGHNTVFWYRQTMMQGLELLAYFRNRAPLDDSGMPKDRFSAEMPDATLATLKIQPSEPRDSAVYFCASGLVLGQGARDTQYFGPGTRLTVL.

The gene calls are TRBV6-1 and TRBJ2-7; D is possibly TRBD1 or TRBD2 (7 bases each). The CDR3 extends over 15 amino acids. Trimming left V 0 bases short and J 4 bases short, with 13 bases between. Germline lookup yields CDR1 MNHNS and CDR2 SASEGT. DNA of the CDR3: TGTGCCAGCAGTGAAGCGGGGAGGGGGCCTTACGAGCAGTACTTC. Amino acid sequence: CASSEAGRGPYEQYF.

This chain uses TRBV5-1 with TRBJ1-1; D is possibly TRBD1 (5 bases). Germline V lookup: CDR1 SGHRS, CDR2 YFSETQ. The germline V and J ends were trimmed by 0 bases and 0 bases, with 12 bases remaining between them. The CDR3 loop spans 16 amino acids. The CDR3 sequence is CASSLAWGNMNTEAFF. CDR3 bases: TGCGCCAGCAGCTTGGCCTGGGGGAACATGAACACTGAAGCTTTCTTT. The entire variable domain, with the rest obtained from reference TRBV5-1 and TRBJ1-1, is as follows: KAGVTQTPRYLIKTRGQQVTLSCSPISGHRSVSWYQQTPGQGLQFLFEYFSETQRNKGNFPGRFSGRQFSNSRSEMNVSTLELGDSALYLCASSLAWGNMNTEAFFGQGTRLTVV.

The V gene is TRBV19, the J gene TRBJ1-4; no reliable D call. The CDR3 loop spans 14 amino acids. The V gene lost 2 bases and the J gene lost 1 base, with 5 bases spanning the gap. Germline V gene data show CDR1 as LNHDA and CDR2 as SQIVND (reference sequence). In nucleotides, the CDR3 is TGTGCCAGTAGTATAAGGGTAACTAATGAAAAACTGTTTTTT. It encodes CASSIRVTNEKLFF.

This sequence joins TRBV7-9 and TRBJ2-6; D is uncertain. Trimming cost V 8 bases and J 0 bases, with 14 bases left between them. CDR3 size: 16 residues. Per the germline V gene, CDR1 is SEHNR and CDR2 is FQNEAQ (reference sequence). CDR3 residues: CASSNLPPSGANVLTF. Written as DNA, the CDR3 is TGTGCCAGCTCCAACCTCCCCCCCTCTGGGGCCAACGTCCTGACTTTC.

The V call is TRBV5-1, the J call TRBJ1-2; 8 bases are shared with TRBD1. Losses at the gene ends were 3 bases for V and 6 bases for J; bases not matched to a gene: 10. This CDR3 has 15 amino acids. The germline V gene has CDR1 SGHRS and CDR2 YFSETQ. In DNA, the CDR3 is TGCGCCAGCAGCTGGGGGGGACAGGTGATCGATGGCTACACCTTC. It is translated as CASSWGGQVIDGYTF.

This clone was counted once. The chain links TRBV25-1 to TRBJ1-4; weak D call: TRBD1 (5 bases). Germline V gives CDR1 MGHDK, CDR2 SYGVNS. V was pared by 0 bases and J by 1 base, with 12 bases between. This CDR3 has 17 residues. This CDR3 reads CASSEYKGIGTNEKLFF. DNA for the CDR3: TGTGCCAGCAGTGAATATAAGGGGATTGGAACTAATGAAAAACTGTTTTTT.

This chain connects TRBV11-2 to TRBJ2-7; tentatively, D is TRBD1 or TRBD2 (5 bases each). Trimming removed 3 bases at V and 0 bases at J, with 9 bases between. Looked up from germline, CDR1 is SGHAT and CDR2 is FQNNGV. The CDR3 has 14 residues. Written as DNA, the CDR3 is TGTGCCAGCAGCTTCGACGGGACCTCCTACGAGCAGTACTTC. Encoded protein: CASSFDGTSYEQYF.

This clone was counted between two and nine times. The CDR3 nucleotides are TGTGCCAGCAGTTGGGACCGGGAAGGGCCCCAGCATTTT. As protein: CASSWDREGPQHF. The chain is built from TRBV6-5 and TRBJ1-5; D might be TRBD1 (5 bases). Germline values: CDR1 MNHEY, CDR2 SVGAGI. Trimming cost V 4 bases and J 9 bases, with 13 bases left between them. The CDR3 consists of 13 residues.

The rearrangement links TRBV19 to TRBJ1-2, with a possible D match to TRBD1 (5 bases). The V gene lost 8 bases and the J gene lost 2 bases, with 12 bases spanning the gap. CDR1 is LNHDA, CDR2 SQIVND, per germline (reference sequence). This CDR3 has 13 amino acids. CDR3 in DNA: TGTGCCAGTCAGAAGGGGATCAACTATGGCTACACCTTC. Translation gives CASQKGINYGYTF. The complete variable domain, with remaining parts taken from reference TRBV19 and TRBJ1-2, reads DGGITQSPKYLFRKEGQNVTLSCEQNLNHDAMYWYRQDPGQGLRLIYYSQIVNDFQKGDIAEGYSVSREKKESFPLTVTSAQKNPTAFYLCASQKGINYGYTFGSGTRLTVV.

The chain couples TRBV5-1 to TRBJ2-5; tentative D call: TRBD2 (6 bases). The germline CDR1 and CDR2 sequences are SGHRS and YFSETQ. This CDR3 contains 14 residues. V was trimmed by 0 bases and J by 5 bases, leaving 11 bases between them. The CDR3 reads CASSLDGAGETQYF. The CDR3 DNA follows: TGCGCCAGCAGCTTGGACGGTGCGGGGGAGACCCAGTACTTC. Filled out from reference TRBV5-1 and TRBJ2-5, the complete variable domain reads KAGVTQTPRYLIKTRGQQVTLSCSPISGHRSVSWYQQTPGQGLQFLFEYFSETQRNKGNFPGRFSGRQFSNSRSEMNVSTLELGDSALYLCASSLDGAGETQYFGPGTRLLVL.

This clone was seen once. The gene calls are TRBV6-1 and TRBJ2-7, with 12 bases identical to TRBD1. Germline-derived CDR1 and CDR2 are MNHNS and SASEGT. Trimming at V came to 4 bases and at J to 6 bases, leaving 7 bases not matched to a gene. CDR3 size: 15 residues. CDR3 coding DNA: TGTGCCAGCAGTGCGGACCGGGACAGGGGGCCCGAGCAGTACTTC. Encoded protein: CASSADRDRGPEQYF.

A remark on this clone: This CDR3 is missing its conserved last phenylalanine or tryptophan, likely due to a read error. The limits of the CDR3 on the DNA are not certain, so only TCRdb's listed CDR3 is given. The CDR3 reads CSAKVPQGIAI. The V gene is TRBV20-1, the J gene TRBJ2-7; the table calls TRBD1, which could not be checked here. With termini counted, the CDR3 has 11 amino acids. Per germline, CDR1 DFQATT and CDR2 SNEGSKA (reference sequence).

The rearrangement uses TRBV5-1 and TRBJ1-4, with a tentative D call TRBD1 (5 bases). V gave up 4 bases and J gave up 8 bases, with 18 bases separating them. CDR3 size: 15 residues. Germline-derived CDR1 and CDR2 are SGHRS and YFSETQ. Here the CDR3 reads CASSIVDSYREKLFF. CDR3 sequence (DNA): TGCGCCAGCAGCATCGTCGACAGTTATCGCGAAAAACTGTTTTTT. The full variable domain, rest sourced from reference TRBV5-1 and TRBJ1-4, is KAGVTQTPRYLIKTRGQQVTLSCSPISGHRSVSWYQQTPGQGLQFLFEYFSETQRNKGNFPGRFSGRQFSNSRSEMNVSTLELGDSALYLCASSIVDSYREKLFFGSGTQLSVL.

This clone was recorded a few times. This chain links TRBV19 with TRBJ1-1; 7 bases line up with TRBD1. This CDR3 contains 13 residues. The germline V gene has CDR1 LNHDA and CDR2 SQIVND (reference sequence). The V segment lost 11 bases and the J segment 4 bases; nucleotides outside the gene matches: 10. The CDR3 nucleotides read TGTGCCGCGGACAGGCCATACAGCACTGAAGCTTTCTTT. Translating it yields CAADRPYSTEAFF.

The chain combines TRBV19 with TRBJ2-7, with a weak D call TRBD1 (5 bases). Germline CDR1 is LNHDA and CDR2 is SQIVND (reference sequence). This CDR3 spans 13 amino acids. The V gene lost 4 bases and the J gene lost 1 base, with 8 bases spanning the gap. CDR3: CASSTTGSYEQYF. The CDR3 DNA reads as TGTGCCAGTAGTACAACAGGATCCTACGAGCAGTACTTC.

The sample holds one count of this clone. V gene TRBV7-2 combines with J gene TRBJ1-6; D perhaps matches TRBD1 (6 bases). Trimming took 2 bases from V and 6 from J, leaving 11 bases between them. The CDR3 length is 15 residues. Germline assignment: CDR1 SGHTA and CDR2 FQGNSA. In DNA, the CDR3 is TGTGCCAGCAGCTTACAAGGACAGAGTAATTCACCCCTCCACTTT. Amino acid sequence: CASSLQGQSNSPLHF.

The rearrangement uses TRBV18 and TRBJ2-3; 7 nucleotides agree with TRBD2. The CDR3 covers 16 residues. The ends lost 5 bases at V and 6 bases at J; junction bases unmatched: 14. CDR1 is KGHSH, CDR2 LQKENI, per germline. The DNA for the CDR3 is TGTGCCAGCTCAGCCGGACTCGGAGCGGGGTGGGATACGCAGTATTTT. Protein sequence: CASSAGLGAGWDTQYF.

The J gene is TRBJ1-1, the V gene TRBV7-9, with a possible D match to TRBD1 (5 bases). CDR3 length equals 15 residues. Germline CDR1 is SEHNR and CDR2 is FQNEAQ (reference sequence). Trimming removed 4 bases at V and 5 bases at J, with 17 bases between. As DNA, the CDR3 is TGTGCCAGCAGCTCCACGAGGGCGCGGGGGACTGAAGCTTTCTTT. Residues: CASSSTRARGTEAFF.

Only one count was recorded for this clone. The chain couples TRBV9 to TRBJ1-2, with D unresolved. From germline, CDR1 is SGDLS and CDR2 YYNGEE. The length of the CDR3 is 16 residues. V shed 4 bases and J shed 7 bases, with 23 bases lying between them. CDR3 sequence reads: CASSTVTQMGRLGYTF. CDR3 nucleotide sequence: TGTGCCAGCAGCACAGTGACCCAAATGGGCAGACTTGGCTACACCTTC.

A note on this clone: Its ends do not fully match the called genes, so a read error is possible. The V and J genes are TRBV7-7 and TRBJ2-2, with 7 bases matching TRBD1. The V gene's germline CDR1 is SSHAT and CDR2 FNYEAQ (reference sequence). The CDR3 spans 15 residues. The CDR3 loop reads CASSSGQLEARELFF. The CDR3 DNA reads as TGTGCTAGCAGCTCGGGACAGCTCGAGGCCCGGGAGCTGTTTTTT. The whole variable domain, filled in from reference TRBV7-7 and TRBJ2-2, reads GAGVSQSPRYKVTKRGQDVTLRCDPISSHATLYWYQQALGQGPEFLTYFNYEAQPDKSGLPSDRFSAERPEGSISTLTIQRTEQRDSAMYRCASSSGQLEARELFFGEGSRLTVL.